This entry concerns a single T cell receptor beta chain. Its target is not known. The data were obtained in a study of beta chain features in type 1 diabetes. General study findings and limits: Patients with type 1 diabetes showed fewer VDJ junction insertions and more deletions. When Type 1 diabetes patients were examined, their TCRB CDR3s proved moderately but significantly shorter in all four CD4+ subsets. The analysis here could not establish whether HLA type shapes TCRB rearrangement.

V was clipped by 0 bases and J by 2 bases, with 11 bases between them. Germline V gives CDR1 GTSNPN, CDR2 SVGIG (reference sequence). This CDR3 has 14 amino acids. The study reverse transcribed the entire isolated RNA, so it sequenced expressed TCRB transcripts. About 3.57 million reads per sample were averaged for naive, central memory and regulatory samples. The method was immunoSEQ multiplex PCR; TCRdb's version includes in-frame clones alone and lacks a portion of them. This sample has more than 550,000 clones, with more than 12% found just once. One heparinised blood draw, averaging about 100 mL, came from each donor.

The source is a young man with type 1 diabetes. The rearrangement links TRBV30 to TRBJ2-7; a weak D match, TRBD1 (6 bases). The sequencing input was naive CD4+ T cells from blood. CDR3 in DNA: TGTGCCTGGAGTGTGGACAGTGAGACCTACGAGCAGTACTTC. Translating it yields CAWSVDSETYEQYF.